A selection of T cell receptor beta chains follows, all from one sample in a study of PD-1 blockade in classical Hodgkin lymphoma. The protocol was immunoSEQ multiplex PCR, while the TCRdb copy is restricted to in-frame clones and leaves out a portion. This sample has tens of thousands of clones, with 80% to 90% found just once. The material sequenced was peripheral blood mononuclear cells (PBMCs), taken before the second cycle of nivolumab. The receptor source for this set is a human donor with classical Hodgkin lymphoma. The CDR3 runs from the conserved cysteine through the conserved F or W. D genes are given only for firm matches. Size tells how often a clone was seen (once, few, many) or the class of an expanded clone, and some rows leave it out.

TRBJ1-5	-	-	TRBV5-5	CASSLAGGSNQPQHF	TGTGCCAGCAGCCTGGCGGGGGGGAGCAATCAGCCCCAGCATTTT
TRBJ2-1	-	-	TRBV10-3	CATRNISNEQFF	TGTGCCACCAGAAACATAAGCAATGAGCAGTTCTTC
TRBJ2-7	TRBD2	-	TRBV28	CASSLSGRGSLEQYF	TGTGCCAGCAGTTTATCGGGGCGGGGGAGCCTCGAGCAGTACTTC
TRBJ1-5	-	-	TRBV19	CASSISLDQPQHF	TGTGCCAGTAGTATATCGTTGGATCAGCCCCAGCATTTT
TRBJ2-7	TRBD2	-	TRBV6-4	CASSGASGASYEQYF	TGTGCCAGCAGTGGGGCTAGCGGGGCCTCCTACGAGCAGTACTTC
TRBJ2-3	-	-	TRBV11-2	CASSFARGTTDTQYF	TGTGCCAGCAGCTTCGCTCGGGGTACCACAGATACGCAGTATTTT
TRBJ2-2	-	-	TRBV6-1	CASSPLAYTGELFF	TGTGCCAGCAGCCCCCTAGCGTACACCGGGGAGCTGTTTTTT
TRBJ2-4	-	-	TRBV7-6	CASSPGALVGIQYF	TGTGCCAGCAGCCCTGGGGCACTAGTTGGCATTCAGTACTTC
TRBJ2-7	-	once	TRBV4-1	CASSPRTDNYEQYF	TGCGCCAGCAGCCCACGGACAGATAACTACGAGCAGTACTTC
TRBJ2-7	TRBD1	-	TRBV9	CASSYRTGGPYEQYF	TGTGCCAGCAGCTACCGGACAGGGGGTCCCTACGAGCAGTACTTC
TRBJ2-4	-	-	TRBV5-1	CASSPAGAQGAKNIQYF	TGCGCCAGCAGCCCGGCTGGTGCTCAGGGTGCCAAAAACATTCAGTACTTC
TRBJ1-4	TRBD1	-	TRBV6-1	CASSDNRDRLNEKLFF	TGTGCCAGCAGTGACAACCGGGACAGGCTAAATGAAAAACTGTTTTTT
TRBJ2-2	-	-	TRBV28	CASKRRSTGELFF	TGTGCCAGCAAAAGACGGTCAACCGGGGAGCTGTTTTTT
TRBJ2-5	TRBD1	-	TRBV10-3	CAISELTGVTETQYF	TGTGCCATCAGTGAGCTGACAGGGGTCACAGAGACCCAGTACTTC
TRBJ1-6	-	-	TRBV28	CASSLRVGRKDSPLHF	TGTGCCAGCAGTTTACGGGTGGGGCGGAAGGATTCACCCCTCCACTTT
TRBJ1-1	-	-	TRBV18	CASSSGQRGTEAFF	TGTGCCAGCTCATCCGGACAGCGGGGCACTGAAGCTTTCTTT
TRBJ2-3	-	-	TRBV18	CASSHRTQSTDTQYF	TGTGCCAGCTCACACAGAACTCAGAGCACAGATACGCAGTATTTT
TRBJ2-2	-	-	TRBV18	CASSPQAGTGELFF	TGTGCCAGCTCACCACAAGCGGGCACCGGGGAGCTGTTTTTT
TRBJ1-1	-	many	TRBV4-2	CASSQGEGVAEAFF	TGTGCCAGCAGCCAAGGTGAAGGGGTTGCCGAAGCTTTCTTT